This T cell receptor (beta chain) emerged from a study of long-term antiretroviral therapy in people with HIV. The CDR3 length is 15 residues. The germline V gene encodes CDR1 LNHDA and CDR2 SQIVND (reference sequence). Trimming took 3 bases from V and 0 from J; bases not matched to a gene: 2. At the survey level, the v3.0 immunoSEQ assay was run. Generated by immunoSEQ multiplex PCR, the TCRdb table keeps only in-frame clones and is missing some. Counted here are 8,000 to 10,000 clones, roughly 89% occurring once; the ten biggest clones make up less than 9.5%. The material was unsorted PBMCs, obtained 0.3 years before starting antiretroviral therapy. The rearrangement links TRBV19 to TRBJ1-3, with 7 nucleotides matching TRBD1. The receptor was derived from a young man with HIV. The CDR3 is CASSIDRASGNTIYF. In nucleotides, the CDR3 is TGTGCCAGTAGTATCGACAGGGCCTCTGGAAACACCATATATTTT.